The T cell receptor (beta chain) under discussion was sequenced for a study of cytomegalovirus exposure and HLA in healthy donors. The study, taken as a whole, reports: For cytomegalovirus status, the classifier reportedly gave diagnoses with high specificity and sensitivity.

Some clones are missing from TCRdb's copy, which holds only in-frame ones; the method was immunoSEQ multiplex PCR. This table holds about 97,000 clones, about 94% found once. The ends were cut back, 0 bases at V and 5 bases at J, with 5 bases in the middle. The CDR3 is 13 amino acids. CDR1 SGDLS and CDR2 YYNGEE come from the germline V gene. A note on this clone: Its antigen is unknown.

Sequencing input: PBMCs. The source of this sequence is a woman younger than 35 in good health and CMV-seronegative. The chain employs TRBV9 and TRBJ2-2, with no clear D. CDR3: CASSVARTGELFF. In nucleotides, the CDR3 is TGTGCCAGCAGCGTAGCGCGGACCGGGGAGCTGTTTTTT.